The sequence of this T cell receptor (beta chain) was determined in a study of blood T cell repertoires in COVID-19. Study-wide background: The United States, Italy and Spain provided the acute and convalescent COVID-19 samples. PBMCs, B-cell-depleted T cells, or T cells were the source of the cDNA or gDNA that made up the material.

The CDR3 loop spans 19 amino acids. In germline, CDR1 is SGHNT, CDR2 YENEEA. Unmatched junction bases numbered 15, after V lost 5 bases and J lost 2 bases. The repertoire was sequenced with immunoSEQ multiplex PCR; TCRdb's copy has only in-frame clones and lacks some. The data show 150,000 to 200,000 clones, about 86% seen once. The rearrangement uses TRBV11-3 and TRBJ2-3; 11 bases match TRBD2. The receptor was isolated from a woman between 70 and 85 years old with acute or convalescent COVID-19. Sequencing was performed on peripheral blood. The CDR3 DNA reads as TGTGCCAGCAGCGCTCTACTAGCGGGGGCAACCCGACACACAGATACGCAGTATTTT. Its protein product is CASSALLAGATRHTDTQYF.